This TCR beta chain appears in the sequencing data of a study of identical twins (dated by TCRdb to about 2016). Regarding the study in general: To test whether fetal clonotypes persist, this study deep-sequenced TCR alpha and beta repertoires from monozygotic twins, from unrelated adults of various ages, and from cord blood. To rule out contamination, replicate twin experiments were performed at different times with different library preparation protocols.

About this clonotype itself: Its antigen remains unidentified. No much larger clone is present one base from it, and per-base qualities are unavailable.

The CDR3 goes from the cysteine to the phenylalanine over 15 residues. The DNA shown is the 45-base CDR3, in frame from base 1. V is pared back by 3 bases and J by 4 bases, with 12 bases lying between the germline termini. Findings and caveats that apply to the study as a whole: Compared with coincidental sharing between unrelated individuals, out-of-frame TCR alpha sequences shared between twins showed an excess of sequences with low generation probability. Invariant T cells such as MAIT and iNKT could partly confound zero-insertion analyses, although diverse VJ usage argued against such confounding for most clonotypes. Abundant cord blood beta clonotypes had fewer insertions, young adult naive repertoires showed a similar but weaker trend, and memory repertoires showed no such trend. In monozygotic twins, recombination models systematically underestimated out-of-frame TCR alpha sharing, but the models matched the sharing seen between unrelated individuals. In beta out-of-frame sequences, excess twin sharing was weaker, because having fewer shared sequences lowered the signal-to-noise ratio. Because the same donors could not be followed over many years, the conclusions depended on cross-sectional statistical analysis.

Every donor in the study was a healthy Caucasian. The twin cohort comprised three pairs of female monozygotic twins, all aged roughly 18 to 30 years. The RNA used for TCR libraries was isolated from peripheral blood mononuclear cells. Library preparation used 5' RACE. The run used an Illumina HiSeq 2000. A universal primer binding site was added through template switching, and the final cDNA carried a unique molecular identifier so that TCR cDNA molecules could be counted accurately. Specific primers in the conserved constant-segment region were used to synthesize first-strand cDNA for the TCR alpha and beta chains. To control for contamination, every cDNA library was double barcoded, receiving both a SMART-Mk sample barcode and Illumina barcodes. Two successive PCR steps introduced TruSeq adapter sequences along with Illumina sample barcodes. Sequencing of the TCR alpha and beta cDNA libraries was done on the Illumina HiSeq platform using custom primers. Per the original workflow: Raw reads were processed with MiGEC to extract unique molecular identifiers, and MiXCR was used to determine CDR3 positions. Recombination models were inferred per individual with the repgenHMM and IGoR tools using an EM algorithm. The tcR package in R was used for shared clonotype analysis, with sharing normalized by the product of cloneset sizes. To study raw recombination without the effects of thymic and clonal selection, out-of-frame nonproductive sequences were analyzed. TCRdb cleaned the public reads at Q25 with fastp, built clones with MiXCR and kept in-frame beta chains. Every entry covers one CDR3 protein and lists the most common genes and DNA from its rows. V and J calls and clone size were set by TCRdb, not the authors. For this sample there are about 810,000 distinct CDR3 sequences; over 9% appear just once. The ten largest make up around 1.5% of the sample.

The data were also submitted as part of a second study, on yellow fever vaccine responses in identical twins. The second study also describes: The T cell response to vaccination in identical twins was reported by the authors to appear partly convergent and partly personalized. Focusing on identical twins, the study followed the T cell clones that responded to the vaccine, and did so with precision.

This sequence originates from a woman aged 18 to 35 in good health. Sequenced material: PBMCs. The chain is made from TRBV12-3 or TRBV12-4 and TRBJ2-2; the D gene is perhaps TRBD2, from 6 matching bases. The CDR3 protein: CASSFVTSITGELFF. At the DNA level, the sequence is TGTGCCAGCAGTTTTGTCACTAGCATCACCGGGGAGCTGTTTTTT.